These 15 T cell receptor beta chains were sequenced from one sample in a study of identical twins. TCRdb ran MiXCR on the 5' RACE reads and lists one entry per CDR3 protein. The table includes 450,000 to 650,000 distinct CDR3 sequences, roughly 15% detected once. These same records also appear under a second study, on yellow fever vaccine responses in identical twins.

Sequenced: CD4+ T cells sorted from blood. Receptors were obtained from a young woman in good health.

There are a few counts of this clonotype. The chain links TRBV10-3 to TRBJ2-3, with TRBD2 identical over 13 bases. Germline lookup yields CDR1 ENHRY and CDR2 SYGVKD. The junction had 9 bases not matched to a gene; V was cut back by 10 bases and J by 5 bases. The CDR3 is 15 residues long. CDR3 sequence reads: CATSWTSGSGDTQYF. The CDR3 DNA reads TGTGCCACCTCTTGGACTAGCGGGAGTGGAGATACGCAGTATTTT.

This chain connects TRBV6-1 to TRBJ2-1; TRBD2 matches at 10 bases. Germline loops: CDR1 MNHNS, CDR2 SASEGT. V trimming: 6 bases; J trimming: 0 bases; junction bases outside the gene matches: 8. The CDR3 is 17 residues long. The CDR3 DNA sequence: TGTGCCAGCAGGGGCCGGACTAGCGGAGGCTCCTACAATGAGCAGTTCTTC. This codes for CASRGRTSGGSYNEQFF.

This rearrangement joins TRBV20-1 to TRBJ2-3, with D perhaps matching TRBD2 (6 bases). CDR1 DFQATT and CDR2 SNEGSKA come from the germline V gene (reference sequence). V lost 6 bases, J lost 2 bases, and 9 bases lay in between. The CDR3 has 12 amino acids. CDR3 sequence reads: CSAREPTDTQYF. In DNA form, the CDR3 reads TGCAGTGCGCGGGAACCCACAGATACGCAGTATTTT.

This clonotype was seen a handful of times. The J gene is TRBJ2-1, the V gene TRBV24-1; 7 positions agree with TRBD2. CDR3 length: 13 amino acids. Unmatched junction bases numbered 12, after V lost 4 bases and J lost 16 bases. Per germline, CDR1 KGHDR and CDR2 SFDVKD. The CDR3 spells CATSDLRTSSRFF. The CDR3 DNA is TGTGCCACCAGTGACCTCCGGACTAGTTCTCGATTCTTC.

This clonotype was counted once. This sequence joins TRBV19 and TRBJ2-7; TRBD1 matches 8 bases. Losses at the gene ends were 5 bases for V and 2 bases for J; bases not matched to a gene: 5. The germline gives CDR1 LNHDA, CDR2 SQIVND (reference sequence). The CDR3 has 14 residues. CDR3 sequence reads: CASSAATGAYEQYF. CDR3 nucleotides: TGTGCCAGTAGTGCAGCGACAGGGGCCTACGAGCAGTACTTC.

This clonotype was observed a few times. The chain joins TRBV21-1 to TRBJ2-7. TRBV21-1 is described as a pseudogene. The length of the CDR3 is 13 residues. CDR3 loop: CASSTILTTGQYF. The CDR3 DNA sequence: TGTGCCAGCAGCACCATCCTAACCACGGGGCAGTACTTC.

V gene TRBV4-2 combines with J gene TRBJ1-5; no clear D gene. This CDR3 is built from 14 residues. V was cut by 1 base and J by 7 bases, with 11 bases left in between. Germline V gene lookup returns CDR1 LGHNA and CDR2 YNFKEQ. DNA for the CDR3: TGTGCCAGCAGCCAAGGGGTAGTTCGGCAGCCCCAGCATTTT. It is translated as CASSQGVVRQPQHF.

This clonotype has a handful of counts. The chain links TRBV6-1 to TRBJ2-5; 15 bases map to TRBD2. V lost 8 bases and J lost 5; bases outside the gene matches: 6. Germline loops: CDR1 MNHNS, CDR2 SASEGT. CDR3 size: 15 residues. Written as DNA, the CDR3 is TGTGCCAGCCTACCGGGACTAGCGGGGGGCGAGACCCAGTACTTC. Amino acids: CASLPGLAGGETQYF.

The CDR3 region is CSAPRGGRKHF. The CDR3 bases are TGCAGTGCTCCCAGGGGGGGGAGGAAGCATTTT. The rearrangement uses TRBV20-1 and TRBJ1-5, with TRBD1 matching over 7 bases. CDR1 and CDR2 from the germline V gene are DFQATT and SNEGSKA (reference sequence). This CDR3 region has 11 residues. Unmatched junction bases numbered 9, after V lost 5 bases and J lost 14 bases.

This clonotype has just a few counts. This chain connects TRBV28 to TRBJ1-5, with TRBD1 matching over 12 bases. Looked up from germline, CDR1 is MDHEN and CDR2 is SYDVKM. There are 15 residues in the CDR3. With 4 bases clipped from V and 6 bases from J, the junction kept 4 bases outside the gene matches. CDR3 DNA: TGTGCCAGCAGTTGGGGGACAGGGGGCGGTCAGCCCCAGCATTTT. This encodes CASSWGTGGGQPQHF.

The sample holds a few counts of this clonotype. The chain joins TRBV7-3 to TRBJ2-1, with 10 positions matching TRBD2. Trimming cost V 5 bases and J 7 bases; bases outside gene matches: 8. The CDR3 consists of 15 residues. Per germline, CDR1 SGHTA and CDR2 FQGTGA. The CDR3: CASSSSSGSLNEQFF. In nucleotides, the CDR3 is TGTGCCAGCAGCAGTTCTAGCGGGAGTTTAAATGAGCAGTTCTTC.

The chain combines TRBV15 with TRBJ2-1; 8 nucleotides match TRBD1. The CDR3 spans 17 residues. V was pared by 0 bases and J by 9 bases, with 13 bases of the junction left unmatched. Germline V gene lookup returns CDR1 LNHNV and CDR2 YYDKDF (reference sequence). The CDR3 DNA reads TGTGCCACCAGCAGAGATAGCGGTGCGGGGACAGGCAGTGAGCAGTTCTTC. This codes for CATSRDSGAGTGSEQFF. The whole variable domain, filled in from reference TRBV15 and TRBJ2-1, reads DAMVIQNPRYQVTQFGKPVTLSCSQTLNHNVMYWYQQKSSQAPKLLFHYYDKDFNNEADTPDNFQSRRPNTSFCFLDIRSPGLGDTAMYLCATSRDSGAGTGSEQFFGPGTRLTVL.

The chain combines TRBV3-1 with TRBJ1-1; 11 bases agree with TRBD1. The CDR3 spans 16 residues. Germline V gene data show CDR1 as LGHDT and CDR2 as YNNKEL (reference sequence). V shed 1 base and J 0 bases; nucleotides not matched to a gene: 1. As DNA, the CDR3 is TGTGCCAGCAGCCAAGCGGACAGGGGGCTGAACACTGAAGCTTTCTTT. Protein product: CASSQADRGLNTEAFF.

The chain joins TRBV4-1 to TRBJ2-1; 11 nucleotides align to TRBD2. The CDR3 runs to 16 residues. Germline CDR1 MGHRA, CDR2 YSYEKL. V shed 1 base, J shed 5 bases, and the junction held 4 bases outside the gene matches. CDR3 region: CASSQVPTSGNNEQFF. The CDR3 DNA reads TGCGCCAGCAGCCAAGTTCCGACTAGCGGGAACAATGAGCAGTTCTTC.

This clonotype has a handful of counts. The chain couples TRBV3-1 to TRBJ1-4, with 7 bases aligning to TRBD1. The germline V gene encodes CDR1 LGHDT and CDR2 YNNKEL (reference sequence). The length of the CDR3 is 16 residues. Trimming took 4 bases from V and 5 from J; bases not matched to a gene: 10. In DNA form, the CDR3 reads TGTGCCAGCAGCCCCCGGTGGGGGACAGCAAATGAAAAACTGTTTTTT. The encoded protein is CASSPRWGTANEKLFF.